Here is one T cell receptor beta chain with its context. The data originate from a study of blood T cell repertoires in COVID-19. For the study at large: Nucleic acid was either cDNA or gDNA, and it came from T cells, B-cell-depleted T cells, or PBMCs.

In the original analysis: From reference gene primer amplification, estimates of nucleated cell counts were derived. Only in-frame clones appear in the TCRdb table, and some are missing; sequencing was by immunoSEQ multiplex PCR. Clone size and V and J calls were adopted from that table, with D and trimming inferred from the DNA. The table includes about 380,000 clones, about 80% detected once. The sequenced material came from peripheral blood. The sequence came from a human donor with acute or convalescent COVID-19. The donor label of this sample is uncertain.

DNA of the CDR3: TGTGCCAGCAGCACACCGGGGGGGGTTCCCTACAATGAGCAGTTCTTC. It yields the protein CASSTPGGVPYNEQFF. V and J are TRBV7-9 and TRBJ2-1; 8 bases agree with TRBD2. V trimming: 5 bases; J trimming: 2 bases; junction bases outside the gene matches: 8. Germline V gene sequence: CDR1 SEHNR, CDR2 FQNEAQ (reference sequence). The CDR3 has 16 amino acids.